This T cell receptor (beta chain) was recorded in a study of cytomegalovirus exposure and HLA in healthy donors. CDR3 length: 16 amino acids. V lost 4 bases and J 1 base, leaving 16 bases between the germline ends. Germline V gives CDR1 MDHEN, CDR2 SYDVKM. The study ran its PCR with 60 Vbeta and 13 Jbeta primers. Assay used: immunoSEQ multiplex PCR; TCRdb lists only in-frame clones, some missing. Of some 150,000 clones listed, 70% to 90% are singletons. The sample consisted of PBMCs. The chain recombines TRBV28 with TRBJ1-1; no firm D call. The receptor's source is a middle-aged woman in good health and CMV-seropositive. The CDR3 sequence is CASSSPPVLRNTEAFF. The CDR3, as DNA: TGTGCCAGCAGTTCCCCGCCCGTCCTGAGGAACACTGAAGCTTTCTTT.